This entry concerns a single T cell receptor (beta chain). Its antigen target is currently unknown. Per-base quality was not reported, and no clone a single base away is much larger than it. The immunoSEQ hsTCRB v3.0 assay was used at survey level resolution for TRB variable region sequencing. The targeted TRB sequencing depth was about 35,000-55,000 T-cell genomes per sample. An Illumina MiSeq with a v3 150-cycle kit was used to sequence the pooled TRB libraries. As for the authors' bioinformatics: Repertoire analysis ran in R within a reproducible Nextflow workflow covering QC, data transformation and analysis. LymphoSeq2, an R package for exploring AIRR-Seq data, was used to implement custom analyses. After excluding a few samples that yielded fewer than 5000 total TRB sequences, approximately 170 HIV repertoires remained for analysis. Among the 188 retained HIV repertoires, 55 to 65 were collected before ART initiation and some 130 were collected after ART initiation. Repertoires were downsampled to 5000 TRB nucleotide sequences, with summary statistics averaged over 100 downsampling iterations. Only TRB sequences with CDR3 regions of at least seven amino acids were retained for analysis. Diversity was assessed using a clonality score derived from Shannon entropy and using the Gini coefficient. Repertoire networks linked the top 5000 CDR3 amino acid sequences whenever two sequences differed by an edit distance of one. For TRB CDR3 amino acid sequences, GLIPH2 was used to predict antigen specificity groups and MHC restriction. To flag known associations with CMV, EBV, HIV or tissue antigens, CDR3 amino acid sequences were compared against VDJdb and McPAS-TCR. Pre-ART, post-ART and control groups were compared with Wilcoxon signed-rank tests and Holm-Bonferroni correction. The immuneACCESS repertoire file appears here via TCRdb, limited to in-frame rearrangements. These files lack a portion of the clones; in checked studies, under half of the deficit traces to unresolved V genes, and the cause of the others is not known. That table is the source of V, J and clone size, and D and trimming were worked out from the DNA. Present in this sample are fewer than 25,000 clones, roughly 79% of which were seen just once. The leading ten clones occupy roughly 15% of the sample.

CDR1 MGHRA and CDR2 YSYEKL are derived from the germline V gene. The CDR3 spans 15 residues, from the cysteine through the phenylalanine. The retained sequence is limited to the CDR3, 45 bases, with the frame set at the first base. Compared with germline, V lacks 0 bases and J lacks 7 bases; bases without a gene match: 9. To be included, a participant needed at least one PBMC sample from before ART initiation plus at least two post-ART samples. All participants with HIV were treated in the United States of America. Before DNA extraction, cryopreserved samples of roughly 0.95-10 million PBMC were thawed and washed. At the time of the earliest PBMC sample, participants with HIV were aged between about 23 and 54 years. PBMC samples were contributed by each participant from 1-4 timepoints before ART initiation and 2-8 timepoints after ART initiation, with a median of 7 samples. Serial HIV viral load, CD4+ T-cell count, ART history and demographic data were obtained for every participant. Genomic DNA was extracted from unsorted PBMC with a Qiagen kit on a QIAcube, processed in batches of 12 samples.

The data were taken from a study of long-term antiretroviral therapy in people with HIV (dated by TCRdb to between 2022 and 2023). Some background on the complete study: The earliest samples were collected roughly a decade before the 2015 WHO recommendation for immediate ART, at a time when ART was usually postponed until CD4 counts fell. Whether ART initiation and durable HIV suppression were associated with changes in peripheral blood TRB repertoire composition and diversity was tested in a retrospective serial study. A total of around 190 cryopreserved PBMC samples came from a few dozen adults with confirmed HIV infection and were collected serially over a mean of roughly six years (range 1-12). About 40% of the 30 participants with HIV were female. No cross-contamination during QIAcube processing was shown when test extractions of a monoclonal T-cell line were performed alongside about 30 polyclonal samples.

Paper-wide results and their limitations: Owing to limited PBMC availability, only the TCR beta chain was sequenced, without alpha chain pairing. No data were available on ART adherence, viral resistance or therapy changes, limiting inferences about post-ART repertoire changes. Because pre-ART samples had limited cell numbers, profiling was done on unsorted PBMC rather than on sorted CD4+ and CD8+ T cells. Starting ART was linked to a significant rise in TRB diversity, yet even with long-term ART the diversity remained significantly lower than in transplant donor controls. The repertoire was dominated across all time points by expanded TRB clones identified before ART initiation, although this dominance was seen to fluctuate and to decrease in many PLHIV after ART. The samples span the years 2004 to 2017, and the ART regimens used at that time may not be as effective as current regimens. Narrower CDR3 length ranges were observed in HIV repertoires than in controls, and an antigen-experienced repertoire with only a slight naive shift after ART was suggested by the network structure.

This chain is built from TRBV4-1 and TRBJ2-7, and TRBD1 matches 7 of the central bases. The clonotype was recovered from a woman between 18 and 29 years old with HIV. The sample was unsorted PBMCs, taken at the start of antiretroviral therapy, before treatment. At the DNA level, the sequence is TGCGCCAGCAGCCAAGAGCCTAACAGGGGTAGGGAGCAGTACTTC. It translates as CASSQEPNRGREQYF.